The 4 T cell receptor beta chains below were found in one sample sequenced in a study of blood T cell repertoires in COVID-19. Profiling relied on immunoSEQ multiplex PCR, and the TCRdb table lists in-frame clones only, not all of them. The data show 150,000 to 200,000 clones, about 88% seen once. The sequenced sample consisted of peripheral blood. Source of these receptors: a man aged 40-49 years with active or convalescent COVID-19.

The chain employs TRBV19 and TRBJ2-7, with 7 bases fitting TRBD1. Germline CDR1 LNHDA, CDR2 SQIVND (reference sequence). The CDR3 runs 17 residues. V shed 3 bases, J shed 2 bases, and the junction held 13 bases outside the gene matches. CDR3 amino acids: CASSIRSTGDLPYEQYF. CDR3 in DNA: TGTGCCAGTAGTATCCGAAGTACAGGGGACCTCCCCTACGAGCAGTACTTC.

The gene calls are TRBV18 and TRBJ1-3; no reliable D call. CDR1 is KGHSH, CDR2 LQKENI, per germline. CDR3 length equals 14 residues. Trimming cost V 4 bases and J 3 bases, with 10 bases left between them. The CDR3 DNA reads as TGTGCCAGCTCACTTCAAGAGAATGGAAACACCATATATTTT. Protein sequence: CASSLQENGNTIYF.

This chain connects TRBV19 to TRBJ2-1; 7 bases match TRBD1. The CDR3 contains 14 residues. V shed 3 bases and J 8 bases; nucleotides not matched to a gene: 7. Germline V gene data show CDR1 as LNHDA and CDR2 as SQIVND (reference sequence). The CDR3 DNA reads TGTGCCAGTAGTATGCCGACAGGGCGCGATGAGCAGTTCTTC. It translates to CASSMPTGRDEQFF.

The V and J genes are TRBV30 and TRBJ1-5, with TRBD1 matching 10 bases. After removal of 0 bases from V and 6 bases from J, the junction contained 8 bases not matched to a gene. The CDR3 is 16 amino acids. Germline assignment: CDR1 GTSNPN and CDR2 SVGIG (reference sequence). CDR3 bases: TGTGCCTGGAGTGTACGGACAGGGGGAAAAGGTCAGCCCCAGCATTTT. It is translated as CAWSVRTGGKGQPQHF. The full variable domain, its missing parts supplied by reference TRBV30 and TRBJ1-5, is SQTIHQWPATLVQPVGSPLSLECTVEGTSNPNLYWYRQAAGRGLQLLFYSVGIGQISSEVPQNLSASRPQDRQFILSSKKLLLSDSGFYLCAWSVRTGGKGQPQHFGDGTRLSIL.